The next 21 T cell receptor beta chains were all read from a single sample in a study of T cell responses to AZD1222 COVID-19 vaccine. Sequenced by immunoSEQ multiplex PCR; TCRdb stores in-frame clones only, minus some. In the table there are 150,000 to 180,000 clones, about 88% of which are singletons. Specimen: peripheral blood, collected on day 0 of AZD1222 vaccination. The receptors shown here come from an adult in good health.

The chain recombines TRBV2 with TRBJ1-6; D uncertain. CDR3 size: 15 residues. Trimming cost V 2 bases and J 7 bases, with 12 bases left between them. Germline loops: CDR1 SNHLY, CDR2 FYNNEI. This CDR3 is CASSERRPPNSPLHF. The CDR3 DNA reads as TGTGCCAGCAGTGAACGGCGGCCACCCAATTCACCCCTCCACTTT.

The chain joins TRBV7-8 to TRBJ2-1, with a weak D call TRBD2 (5 bases). This CDR3 spans 12 amino acids. Germline CDR1 SGHVS, CDR2 FQNEAQ. Trimming shortened V by 4 bases and J by 10 bases, and 11 bases separated the two germline ends. Here the CDR3 reads CASSSVRREQFF. In nucleotides, the CDR3 is TGTGCCAGCAGCTCCGTCCGGAGGGAGCAGTTCTTC.

This clone was seen only once. The chain links TRBV5-5 to TRBJ1-5, with D possibly being TRBD1 (5 bases). Deletions cut 0 bases from V and 0 bases from J, with 10 bases between. The CDR3 length is 16 residues. Germline V CDR1 and CDR2: SGHKS, YYEKEE (reference sequence). The CDR3: CASSLVPGTSNQPQHF. The DNA for the CDR3 is TGTGCCAGCAGCTTGGTCCCCGGGACTAGCAATCAGCCCCAGCATTTT.

This sequence joins TRBV15 and TRBJ1-2; D is perhaps TRBD1 (5 bases). Germline V gene lookup returns CDR1 LNHNV and CDR2 YYDKDF (reference sequence). The CDR3 spans 15 residues. Trimming removed 8 bases at V and 6 bases at J, with 22 bases between. CDR3 nucleotides: TGTGCCACCCGAGACGGCGGGCGACGAGGGGATGGCTACACCTTC. Its protein product is CATRDGGRRGDGYTF.

This chain links TRBV6-6 with TRBJ2-7; D is undetermined. The V and J ends lost 2 bases and 0 bases respectively, with 8 bases between them. Germline V gene lookup returns CDR1 MNHNY and CDR2 SVGAGI (reference sequence). This CDR3 spans 14 amino acids. CDR3 region: CASSYRPSSYEQYF. DNA of the CDR3: TGTGCCAGCAGTTACCGGCCGAGCTCCTACGAGCAGTACTTC.

This sequence joins TRBV4-3 and TRBJ1-5; D is uncertain. Germline CDR1 is LGHNA and CDR2 is YSLEER. Trimming removed 0 bases from V and 4 bases from J, with 4 bases in between. The CDR3 length is 13 residues. CDR3 in amino acids: CASSQDKNQPQHF. DNA of the CDR3: TGCGCCAGCAGCCAAGACAAAAATCAGCCCCAGCATTTT.

The chain carries TRBV2 and TRBJ2-4; tentatively, D is TRBD1 or TRBD2 (5 bases each). The germline gives CDR1 SNHLY, CDR2 FYNNEI. V dropped 1 base and J dropped 2 bases, with 6 bases sitting between them. The CDR3 runs to 14 residues. This CDR3 reads CASSEGGTKNIQYF. The CDR3 DNA is TGTGCCAGCAGTGAAGGGGGGACCAAAAACATTCAGTACTTC.

The J gene is TRBJ2-7, the V gene TRBV5-4, with TRBD1 identical over 7 bases. V was clipped by 4 bases and J by 1 base; unmatched bases: 5. Germline V gives CDR1 SGHNT, CDR2 YYREEE (reference sequence). The CDR3 contains 14 residues. The CDR3: CASSADRVSYEQYF. In DNA, the CDR3 is TGTGCCAGCAGCGCCGACAGGGTATCCTACGAGCAGTACTTC.

The genes are TRBV2 and TRBJ2-5, with no clear D. The V gene lost 5 bases and the J gene lost 5 bases, with 3 bases spanning the gap. Germline lookup yields CDR1 SNHLY and CDR2 FYNNEI. This CDR3 contains 10 residues. CDR3: CASSTETQYF. DNA of the CDR3: TGTGCCAGCAGTACGGAGACCCAGTACTTC.

The chain joins TRBV4-3 to TRBJ2-6, with 7 bases aligning to TRBD1. The CDR3 is made up of 21 amino acids. V lost 0 bases and J lost 2; bases outside the gene matches: 16. From germline, CDR1 is LGHNA and CDR2 YSLEER. Here the CDR3 reads CASSQEWLGDRVRAGANVLTF. CDR3 sequence (DNA): TGCGCCAGCAGCCAAGAATGGTTAGGAGACAGGGTGCGCGCTGGGGCCAACGTCCTGACTTTC.

The chain uses TRBV4-3 and TRBJ2-1; TRBD1 matches 7 bases. This CDR3 contains 16 residues. Germline CDR1 LGHNA, CDR2 YSLEER. J gave up 6 bases and V 5 bases, and 13 bases lay outside the gene matches. This CDR3 reads CASSKGHRGMFNEQFF. The CDR3 DNA reads TGCGCCAGCAGCAAAGGGCACAGGGGTATGTTCAATGAGCAGTTCTTC.

This sequence joins TRBV2 and TRBJ1-2; 9 nucleotides line up with TRBD1. Germline V lookup: CDR1 SNHLY, CDR2 FYNNEI. J lost 3 bases, V lost 8 bases, and 16 bases had no gene match. The CDR3 runs 17 residues. The CDR3 bases are TGTGCCAGCGGCCCGCCGGGACAGGGTAATAAGGACTATGGCTACACCTTC. Translated, it gives CASGPPGQGNKDYGYTF.

The genes are TRBV10-1 and TRBJ1-5; D might be TRBD1 (5 bases). The germline V gene has CDR1 WNHNN and CDR2 SYGVQD (reference sequence). The CDR3 has 15 residues. Trimming stripped 2 bases from V and 9 bases from J, with 17 bases between. As DNA, the CDR3 is TGCGCCAGCAGTGAGAGGCCGTTCGGGGACGCGCCCCAGCATTTT. It encodes CASSERPFGDAPQHF.

J is TRBJ1-2 and V is TRBV2; 8 nucleotides agree with TRBD1. Trimming took 4 bases from V and 8 from J; bases not matched to a gene: 6. The CDR3 covers 13 residues. CDR1 is SNHLY, CDR2 FYNNEI, per germline. In DNA form, the CDR3 reads TGTGCCAGCAGTGGACGGACAGGGAACGGCTACACCTTC. Translating gives CASSGRTGNGYTF.

This chain connects TRBV14 to TRBJ2-7, with unresolved D. Germline CDR1 SGHDN, CDR2 FVKESK. The CDR3 sequence is 16 residues long. V was shortened by 1 base and J by 5 bases, with 18 bases between the two germline ends. CDR3 sequence reads: CASSQVLPPPLDEQYF. In DNA, the CDR3 is TGTGCCAGCAGCCAAGTTCTCCCACCCCCCTTGGACGAGCAGTACTTC.

V gene TRBV27 combines with J gene TRBJ2-7, with 14 bases aligning to TRBD2. Per the germline V gene, CDR1 is MNHEY and CDR2 is SMNVEV (reference sequence). The CDR3 covers 15 residues. Germline trimming cut 6 bases from V and 0 bases from J; bases unmatched to any gene: 1. CDR3 bases: TGTGCCAGCAGGGGGACTAGCGGGAGCTCCTACGAGCAGTACTTC. Its translation: CASRGTSGSSYEQYF.

The CDR3 coding sequence is TGTGCCAGTAAGCCCAGCCCGGGGGCCGGTGGCTACACCTTC. It translates to CASKPSPGAGGYTF. V is TRBV19 and J is TRBJ1-2; tentatively, D is TRBD1 (6 bases). CDR3 length equals 14 residues. The V gene's germline CDR1 is LNHDA and CDR2 SQIVND (reference sequence). V lost 7 bases and J 7 bases, leaving 19 bases between the germline ends. Filled out from reference TRBV19 and TRBJ1-2, the complete variable domain reads DGGITQSPKYLFRKEGQNVTLSCEQNLNHDAMYWYRQDPGQGLRLIYYSQIVNDFQKGDIAEGYSVSREKKESFPLTVTSAQKNPTAFYLCASKPSPGAGGYTFGSGTRLTVV.

The gene calls are TRBV25-1 and TRBJ2-3; D gene ambiguous. The CDR3 runs 14 residues. In germline, CDR1 is MGHDK, CDR2 SYGVNS. Trimming pared 4 bases from V and 2 bases from J, leaving 10 bases between. CDR3 in DNA: TGTGCCAGCAGTGTCCAGTCCGCCACAGATACGCAGTATTTT. Translated: CASSVQSATDTQYF.

The J gene is TRBJ2-5, the V gene TRBV5-4, with D perhaps TRBD2 (6 bases). V lost 0 bases and J lost 6, with 12 bases in between. CDR3 length equals 14 residues. Germline CDR1 and CDR2: SGHNT and YYREEE (reference sequence). The CDR3 loop is CASSLDGGKQTQYF. CDR3 nucleotide sequence: TGTGCCAGCAGCTTGGATGGGGGGAAGCAGACCCAGTACTTC.

CDR3 residues: CATSDPSSGGAVGELFF. CDR3 DNA: TGTGCCACCAGTGACCCCTCGAGCGGGGGGGCAGTCGGGGAGCTGTTTTTT. V usage is TRBV24-1 and J usage is TRBJ2-2; 10 bases agree with TRBD2. Trimming took 4 bases from V and 7 from J; bases not matched to a gene: 11. The CDR3 is 17 amino acids. Germline V gene lookup returns CDR1 KGHDR and CDR2 SFDVKD.

This clone was seen only a few times. V usage is TRBV27 and J usage is TRBJ1-4, with TRBD1 matching over 7 bases. CDR1 and CDR2 from the germline V gene are MNHEY and SMNVEV (reference sequence). The CDR3 is 15 amino acids. J lost 8 bases, V lost 5 bases, and 11 bases had no gene match. CDR3 residues: CASSPSGTAPEKLFF. CDR3 DNA sequence: TGTGCCAGCAGTCCCTCCGGGACAGCCCCCGAAAAACTGTTTTTT.